The next 30 T cell receptor beta chains were all read from a single sample in a study of blood T cell repertoires in COVID-19. Repertoires were generated with immunoSEQ multiplex PCR, while TCRdb's copy carries only in-frame clones and drops some. The repertoire holds roughly 290,000 clones, with 70% to 90% as singletons. The source material was PBMCs or T cells enriched from blood (not recorded which). Receptor source: a middle-aged woman who had recovered from COVID-19.

The CDR3 coding sequence is TGCGCCAGCAGCCTAGCCGCGCGGGGCCAAGAGACCCAGTACTTC. Amino acid sequence: CASSLAARGQETQYF. The chain has TRBV4-3 and TRBJ2-5, with D perhaps TRBD2 (6 bases). The length of the CDR3 is 15 residues. Per the germline V gene, CDR1 is LGHNA and CDR2 is YSLEER. The germline V and J ends were trimmed by 4 bases and 1 base, with 13 bases remaining between them.

The V call is TRBV14, the J call TRBJ2-3; D call uncertain. Per the germline V gene, CDR1 is SGHDN and CDR2 is FVKESK. V was cut by 1 base and J by 8 bases, with 10 bases left in between. The CDR3 sequence is 13 residues long. CDR3 in DNA: TGTGCCAGCAGCCAAGTCTTCACTGGTACGCAGTATTTT. It encodes CASSQVFTGTQYF.

The table lists this clone with a count of one. This chain links TRBV18 with TRBJ1-1; 7 bases fit TRBD1. The germline CDR1 and CDR2 sequences are KGHSH and LQKENI. This CDR3 has 14 residues. V lost 6 bases to trimming and J lost 3 bases; unmatched junction nucleotides: 7. The CDR3 loop is CASSQGGAYTEAFF. Here the CDR3 DNA reads TGTGCCAGCTCCCAGGGGGGCGCTTACACTGAAGCTTTCTTT.

This chain connects TRBV7-2 to TRBJ2-5; 12 bases map to TRBD2. Germline assignment: CDR1 SGHTA and CDR2 FQGNSA. The length of the CDR3 is 15 residues. V lost 3 bases and J lost 4; bases outside the gene matches: 3. CDR3 residues: CASSLSSGRVETQYF. The CDR3 nucleotides read TGTGCCAGCAGCTTGTCTAGCGGGAGGGTAGAGACCCAGTACTTC.

This clone has more than one count but fewer than ten. V and J are TRBV7-2 and TRBJ2-1; 9 bases are shared with TRBD2. The J segment lost 7 bases and the V segment lost 3 bases, leaving 4 bases of the junction unmatched. This CDR3 contains 14 residues. Germline V gene lookup returns CDR1 SGHTA and CDR2 FQGNSA. This CDR3 is CASSFSGSANEQFF. DNA of the CDR3: TGTGCCAGCAGCTTTAGCGGGAGTGCAAATGAGCAGTTCTTC.

This CDR3 is CASSYSTMRDTQYF. CDR3 in DNA: TGTGCCAGCAGTTACTCGACGATGAGGGATACGCAGTATTTT. V is TRBV6-2 or TRBV6-3 and J is TRBJ2-3; no clear D gene. The CDR3 consists of 14 residues. Between the trimmed V and J ends, which lost 0 bases and 6 bases, there was a span of 10 bases. Germline V gives CDR1 MNHEY, CDR2 SVGEGT.

V is TRBV30 and J is TRBJ2-7; 11 nucleotides line up with TRBD2. This CDR3 is built from 15 residues. Germline V gives CDR1 GTSNPN, CDR2 SVGIG (reference sequence). The V and J ends lost 2 bases and 2 bases, in that order; junction bases with no gene match: 5. As DNA, the CDR3 is TGTGCCTGGAGTTTTACTAGCGGGGGCCCCTACGAGCAGTACTTC. Translation gives CAWSFTSGGPYEQYF.

DNA of the CDR3: TGTGCCAGCAGCCAAACAGGGGCGAAACATAATTCACCCCTCCACTTT. This codes for CASSQTGAKHNSPLHF. J is TRBJ1-6 and V is TRBV7-3; 7 bases agree with TRBD1. There are 16 residues in the CDR3. The V gene's germline CDR1 is SGHTA and CDR2 FQGTGA. V lost 5 bases, J lost 5 bases, and 9 bases stayed unmatched.

This chain uses TRBV7-2 with TRBJ1-2; no clear D. Trimming took 5 bases from V and 1 from J, leaving 5 bases between them. Germline V lookup: CDR1 SGHTA, CDR2 FQGNSA. The CDR3 contains 12 residues. The CDR3 loop is CASSGDNYGYTF. In DNA form, the CDR3 reads TGTGCCAGCAGCGGAGATAACTATGGCTACACCTTC.

The chain carries TRBV2 and TRBJ2-1, with 8 positions matching TRBD2. The CDR3 has 17 amino acids. The V segment lost 7 bases and the J segment 8 bases; nucleotides outside the gene matches: 19. From germline, CDR1 is SNHLY and CDR2 FYNNEI. The CDR3 region is CASNDVSGTRGGDEQFF. The CDR3 DNA reads as TGTGCCAGCAACGACGTATCCGGGACTAGGGGCGGGGATGAGCAGTTCTTC.

V gene TRBV7-3 combines with J gene TRBJ2-1; D gene unclear. CDR3 size: 13 residues. V gave up 5 bases and J gave up 6 bases, with 11 bases separating them. CDR1 and CDR2 (germline): SGHTA, FQGTGA. CDR3 nucleotide sequence: TGTGCCAGCAGCAAAGCCCCGGGCAATGAGCAGTTCTTC. Encoded protein: CASSKAPGNEQFF.

This chain links TRBV13 with TRBJ2-7; TRBD2 might be the D (6 bases). With 5 bases removed from V and 3 bases from J, the gap between germline ends came to 17 bases. Germline V CDR1 and CDR2: PRHDT, FYEKMQ (reference sequence). CDR3 length equals 15 residues. The CDR3 is CASSTFREVLYEQYF. In DNA, the CDR3 is TGTGCCAGCAGCACATTCAGGGAGGTCCTCTACGAGCAGTACTTC.

The chain recombines TRBV28 with TRBJ2-5; maybe TRBD1 (6 bases). The CDR3 consists of 14 residues. V was trimmed by 2 bases and J by 4 bases, leaving 11 bases between them. Germline V gives CDR1 MDHEN, CDR2 SYDVKM. CDR3 amino acids: CASSLNGQPETQYF. The CDR3 coding sequence is TGTGCCAGCAGTTTAAACGGACAGCCAGAGACCCAGTACTTC.

The V call is TRBV28, the J call TRBJ1-2, with 10 bases that match TRBD1. With 2 bases clipped from V and 4 bases from J, the junction kept 10 bases outside the gene matches. CDR3 length: 17 residues. From germline, CDR1 is MDHEN and CDR2 SYDVKM. DNA of the CDR3: TGTGCCAGCAGTTTACCGGGACAGGGGCTTCTCATCTATGGCTACACCTTC. Protein: CASSLPGQGLLIYGYTF.

V is TRBV2 and J is TRBJ2-2, with 9 bases that match TRBD1. Germline CDR1 SNHLY, CDR2 FYNNEI. CDR3 size: 16 residues. The ends lost 4 bases at V and 7 bases at J; junction bases unmatched: 10. This CDR3 reads CASSVRDRVRGGELFF. In nucleotides, the CDR3 is TGTGCCAGCAGTGTAAGGGACAGGGTCCGAGGCGGGGAGCTGTTTTTT. Full variable domain (missing parts from reference TRBV2 and TRBJ2-2): EPEVTQTPSHQVTQMGQEVILRCVPISNHLYFYWYRQILGQKVEFLVSFYNNEISEKSEIFDDQFSVERPDGSNFTLKIRSTKLEDSAMYFCASSVRDRVRGGELFFGEGSRLTVL.

CDR3 DNA: TGTGCCAGCAGCCCAGGACAGGGCGGCGAGCAGTACTTC. It encodes CASSPGQGGEQYF. The chain joins TRBV5-5 to TRBJ2-7; 8 bases map to TRBD1. V trimming: 4 bases; J trimming: 6 bases; junction bases outside the gene matches: 6. The CDR3 is made up of 13 amino acids. CDR1 is SGHKS and CDR2 is YYEKEE in the germline V gene (reference sequence).

V is TRBV15 and J is TRBJ2-2, with no clear D. Trimming shortened V by 0 bases and J by 8 bases, and 10 bases separated the two germline ends. This CDR3 is built from 14 residues. Germline CDR1 is LNHNV and CDR2 is YYDKDF (reference sequence). CDR3 nucleotides: TGTGCCACCAGCAGAGAGGTTCCCGGTGGGGAGCTGTTTTTT. Amino acid sequence: CATSREVPGGELFF.

The chain carries TRBV6-5 and TRBJ1-4; no firm D call. Germline loops: CDR1 MNHEY, CDR2 SVGAGI. This CDR3 is 13 amino acids long. V lost 7 bases and J lost 0, with 6 bases in between. In DNA form, the CDR3 reads TGTGCCAGCACCACGGCAACTAATGAAAAACTGTTTTTT. It codes for CASTTATNEKLFF.

This sequence joins TRBV7-2 and TRBJ2-3, with TRBD2 as a possible D gene (5 bases). CDR1 SGHTA and CDR2 FQGNSA come from the germline V gene. Between the trimmed V and J ends, which lost 1 base and 6 bases, there was a span of 14 bases. The CDR3 contains 15 residues. The CDR3 is CASSLVRVARDTQYF. The CDR3 region has the DNA TGTGCCAGCAGCTTAGTACGGGTAGCGCGGGATACGCAGTATTTT.

The chain combines TRBV28 with TRBJ2-7, with D possibly being TRBD1 (5 bases). Germline V lookup: CDR1 MDHEN, CDR2 SYDVKM. The CDR3 has 14 residues. Trimming removed 6 bases from V and 3 bases from J, with 15 bases in between. The DNA of the CDR3 is TGTGCCAGCAGCCACGGGCGGACATTCTACGAGCAGTACTTC. Translation: CASSHGRTFYEQYF.

The V and J genes are TRBV7-6 and TRBJ1-1; D ambiguous. Germline CDR1 SGHVS, CDR2 FNYEAQ. The CDR3 contains 10 residues. V lost 8 bases and J 3 bases, leaving 4 bases between the germline ends. The CDR3: CASEDTEAFF. DNA for the CDR3: TGTGCCAGCGAGGACACTGAAGCTTTCTTT. Full variable domain (rest looked up from reference TRBV7-6 and TRBJ1-1): GAGVSQSPRYKVTKRGQDVALRCDPISGHVSLYWYRQALGQGPEFLTYFNYEAQQDKSGLPNDRFSAERPEGSISTLTIQRTEQRDSAMYRCASEDTEAFFGQGTRLTVV.

This chain joins TRBV27 and TRBJ2-5; D may be TRBD1 (6 bases). Trimming took 5 bases from V and 3 from J, leaving 10 bases between them. The germline V gene encodes CDR1 MNHEY and CDR2 SMNVEV (reference sequence). CDR3 length: 13 residues. The CDR3: CASSPDSEETQYF. CDR3 coding DNA: TGTGCCAGCAGTCCGGACAGCGAAGAGACCCAGTACTTC.

This chain joins TRBV30 and TRBJ2-1; D perhaps matches TRBD1 (5 bases). Germline lookup yields CDR1 GTSNPN and CDR2 SVGIG (reference sequence). Trimming pared 2 bases from V and 0 bases from J, leaving 8 bases between. This CDR3 spans 14 amino acids. The chain's CDR3 is CAWSNRYSYNEQFF. The CDR3 DNA sequence: TGTGCCTGGAGTAACAGGTACTCCTACAATGAGCAGTTCTTC. Together with reference TRBV30 and TRBJ2-1, the CDR3 gives the full variable domain: SQTIHQWPATLVQPVGSPLSLECTVEGTSNPNLYWYRQAAGRGLQLLFYSVGIGQISSEVPQNLSASRPQDRQFILSSKKLLLSDSGFYLCAWSNRYSYNEQFFGPGTRLTVL.

The gene calls are TRBV27 and TRBJ1-5, with 9 bases that match TRBD1. V lost 6 bases to trimming and J lost 4 bases; unmatched junction nucleotides: 7. Germline CDR1 is MNHEY and CDR2 is SMNVEV (reference sequence). CDR3 size: 15 residues. Here the CDR3 DNA reads TGTGCCAGCAGAAGAGCCGGGACAGGGAATCAGCCCCAGCATTTT. It translates to CASRRAGTGNQPQHF.

V gene TRBV28 combines with J gene TRBJ2-7; D might be TRBD1 (5 bases). Trimming shortened V by 6 bases and J by 1 base, and 22 bases separated the two germline ends. CDR3 size: 17 residues. Germline CDR1 MDHEN, CDR2 SYDVKM. CDR3 DNA sequence: TGTGCCAGCAGCGCGCCCGGGCAGGGCGTCGGATCCTACGAGCAGTACTTC. The encoded protein is CASSAPGQGVGSYEQYF.

This clone has only one observation. The chain carries TRBV11-2 and TRBJ2-7; TRBD2 matches at 7 bases. The trim removed 1 base at V and 2 bases at J, leaving 2 bases unmatched. CDR1 is SGHAT, CDR2 FQNNGV, per germline. This CDR3 is 14 amino acids long. The DNA for the CDR3 is TGTGCCAGCAGCTTAGCGGGAGGTGCCTACGAGCAGTACTTC. Protein: CASSLAGGAYEQYF.

This sequence joins TRBV19 and TRBJ2-2, with D tentatively TRBD1 (5 bases). Germline CDR1 LNHDA, CDR2 SQIVND (reference sequence). V dropped 5 bases and J dropped 4 bases, with 11 bases sitting between them. The CDR3 covers 14 residues. The CDR3: CASSRQGRTGELFF. CDR3 bases: TGTGCCAGTAGTCGGCAGGGCCGCACCGGGGAGCTGTTTTTT.

CDR3 nucleotide sequence: TGTGCCAGCAGCCAAGATCCGGTCAGCGGGTCCCCCTACAATGAGCAGTTCTTC. Amino acid sequence: CASSQDPVSGSPYNEQFF. This sequence joins TRBV14 and TRBJ2-1; a possible D gene is TRBD2 (6 bases). This CDR3 comprises 18 residues. Germline CDR1 is SGHDN and CDR2 is FVKESK. V lost 0 bases and J 2 bases, leaving 17 bases between the germline ends.

The chain employs TRBV28 and TRBJ1-6; 7 positions match TRBD1. In germline, CDR1 is MDHEN, CDR2 SYDVKM. The CDR3 length is 16 residues. V gave up 7 bases and J gave up 0 bases; unmatched junction bases: 6. CDR3 sequence (DNA): TGTGCCAGCACACCCAGGGGGAGCTCCTATAATTCACCCCTCCACTTT. Its protein is CASTPRGSSYNSPLHF.

This rearrangement joins TRBV9 to TRBJ2-5; TRBD2 matches 16 bases. This CDR3 spans 17 amino acids. Germline V gene data show CDR1 as SGDLS and CDR2 as YYNGEE. V shed 3 bases and J 5 bases; nucleotides not matched to a gene: 7. The CDR3 spells CASSDPGLAGGRETQYF. The CDR3 bases are TGTGCCAGCAGCGACCCGGGACTAGCGGGAGGGCGGGAGACCCAGTACTTC.